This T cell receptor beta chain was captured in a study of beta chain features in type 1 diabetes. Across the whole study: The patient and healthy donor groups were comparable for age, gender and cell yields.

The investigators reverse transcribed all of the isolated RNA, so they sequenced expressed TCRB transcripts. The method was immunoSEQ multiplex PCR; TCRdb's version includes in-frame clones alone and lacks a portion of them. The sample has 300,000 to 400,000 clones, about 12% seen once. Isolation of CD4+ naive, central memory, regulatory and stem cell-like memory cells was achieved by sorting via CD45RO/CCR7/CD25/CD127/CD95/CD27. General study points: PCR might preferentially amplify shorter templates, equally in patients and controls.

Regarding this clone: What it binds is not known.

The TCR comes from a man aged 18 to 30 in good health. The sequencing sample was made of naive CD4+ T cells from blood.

CDR3 bases: TGTGCCAGCTTGACAGCCTCTGGAAACACCATATATTTT. Its translation: CASLTASGNTIYF. This chain connects TRBV25-1 to TRBJ1-3; tentatively, D is TRBD1 (5 bases). The CDR3 loop spans 13 amino acids. Trimming took 8 bases from V and 0 from J, leaving 8 bases between them. The germline CDR1 and CDR2 sequences are MGHDK and SYGVNS.